These T cell receptor beta chains were read from a single sample in a study of cytomegalovirus exposure and HLA in healthy donors. Libraries were prepared by immunoSEQ multiplex PCR; TCRdb keeps only in-frame clonotypes and omits some of them. The sample consists of about 160,000 clones, roughly 87% of them appearing once. The sample comprised PBMCs. Receptors were obtained from a girl aged 10 to 17 in good health and CMV-seropositive. CDR3s include the opening cysteine and the closing phenylalanine or tryptophan. Fields, in order: V gene, D gene, J gene, clone size, CDR3 DNA, CDR3 protein. A D gene is named only where the DNA matches it firmly. Size is omitted from some rows. Given values are once, few, many or a class for expanded clones.

TRBV6-5	.	TRBJ1-2	few	TGTGCCAGCACCCACAGGGACCATGGCTACACCTTC	CASTHRDHGYTF
TRBV4-1	TRBD1	TRBJ1-3	.	TGCGCCAGCAGCCAACTACTTCTCTATGACAGGGTCGTCGGAAACACCATATATTTT	CASSQLLLYDRVVGNTIYF
TRBV11-3	.	TRBJ2-3	.	TGTGCCAGCAGCTTAGGGTCTACTAGCACAGATACGCAGTATTTT	CASSLGSTSTDTQYF
TRBV5-4	.	TRBJ2-1	.	TGTGCCAGCAGCCTGGCGGGGGCGGGGGCATTCTACAATGAGCAGTTCTTC	CASSLAGAGAFYNEQFF
TRBV5-4	TRBD1	TRBJ2-7	.	TGTGCCAGCAGCAGGGACAGGGGACATCACTACGAGCAGTACTTC	CASSRDRGHHYEQYF
TRBV28	.	TRBJ2-5	.	TGTGCCAGCAGTCCCAGCCAGGGGACTATCCAAGAGACCCAGTACTTC	CASSPSQGTIQETQYF
TRBV18	.	TRBJ1-1	.	TGTGCCAGCTCACCACCCCGGGGGGTTTTGGACACTGAAGCTTTCTTT	CASSPPRGVLDTEAFF
TRBV13	.	TRBJ2-5	few	TGTGCCAGCAGCTTAAGCACCCAGGGGTGGGGTAAGGAGACCCAGTACTTC	CASSLSTQGWGKETQYF
TRBV19	TRBD1	TRBJ2-7	.	TGTGCCAGTAGTATGACGGACGGGACAGCCTCCTACGAGCAGTACTTC	CASSMTDGTASYEQYF
TRBV6-5	TRBD2	TRBJ2-7	.	TGTGCCAGCAGTTACGGGGCTAGCGGGGAATTCTACGAGCAGTACTTC	CASSYGASGEFYEQYF
TRBV6-4	.	TRBJ1-2	.	TGTGCCAGCAGTGACGCTAGGGGAACGGGCTACACCTTC	CASSDARGTGYTF
TRBV30	TRBD2	TRBJ2-1	.	TGTGCCTGGACAGTAGCGGGAGTAAACAATGAGCAGTTCTTC	CAWTVAGVNNEQFF
TRBV7-2	TRBD1	TRBJ2-7	.	TGTGCCAGCAGCTCCTCCCGGACAGGGGGGAGCTACGAGCAGTACTTC	CASSSSRTGGSYEQYF
TRBV18	TRBD1	TRBJ2-7	.	TGTGCCAGCTCCCCTCCCGGACAGGAAAACAAAGCCGACGAGCAGTACTTC	CASSPPGQENKADEQYF
TRBV10-3	TRBD1	TRBJ2-5	.	TGTGCCATCAGTGCACGACAGGGCCCGCAAGAGACCCAGTACTTC	CAISARQGPQETQYF
TRBV10-3	TRBD2	TRBJ2-3	.	TGTGCCATCAATAGCGGGGGCCCCCAGGATACGCAGTATTTT	CAINSGGPQDTQYF
TRBV7-6	.	TRBJ1-3	.	TGTGCCAGCAGCTTTGGAGGATCTGGAAACACCATATATTTT	CASSFGGSGNTIYF
TRBV18	TRBD2	TRBJ2-5	.	TGTGCCAGCTCACCGGACGGGGGGGAGACCCAGTACTTC	CASSPDGGETQYF